This T cell receptor (beta chain) appears in the sequencing data of a study of shared clonotypes between healthy human individuals. As for the study in general: The study enrolled two women and three men aged 18 to 49.

Concerning this clone: Its cognate antigen is unknown.

Germline CDR1 SEHNR, CDR2 FQNEAQ (reference sequence). V lost 0 bases and J lost 7, with 4 bases in between. CDR3 size: 12 residues. Original analysis: In the immunoSEQ data, sequences were junction-only and lacked quality scores, so filtering differed. TCRdb keeps only in-frame clones here, not all; method: immunoSEQ multiplex PCR. V, J and clone size derive from that table, while D and trimming were established from the DNA sequence. In the table there are over 750,000 clones, 96% of which are singletons. CD45RO negativity and positive selection for CCR7 defined naive CD8 cells, a population that excluded terminally differentiated effector memory CD45RA+ cells. Study outcomes and limitations: Clonotypes not shared had lower generation probabilities than those common to all four donors.

The origin of this receptor is a man aged 25 to 40 in good health. This rearrangement joins TRBV7-9 to TRBJ2-1; no firm D call. The sequenced sample consisted of naive CD8+ T cells sorted from blood. CDR3 DNA sequence: TGTGCCAGCAGCTTAGCCGCGAATGAGCAGTTCTTC. It is translated as CASSLAANEQFF.